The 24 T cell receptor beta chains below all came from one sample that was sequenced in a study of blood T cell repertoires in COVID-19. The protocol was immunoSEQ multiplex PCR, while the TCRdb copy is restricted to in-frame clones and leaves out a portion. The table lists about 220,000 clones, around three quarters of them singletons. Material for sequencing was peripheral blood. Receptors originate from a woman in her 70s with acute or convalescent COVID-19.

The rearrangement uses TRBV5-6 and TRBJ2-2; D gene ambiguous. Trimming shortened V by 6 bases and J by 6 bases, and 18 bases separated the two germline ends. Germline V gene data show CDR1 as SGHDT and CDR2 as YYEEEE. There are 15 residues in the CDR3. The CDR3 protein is CASTPYGGEAGELFF. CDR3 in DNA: TGTGCCAGCACCCCCTATGGCGGTGAGGCCGGGGAGCTGTTTTTT.

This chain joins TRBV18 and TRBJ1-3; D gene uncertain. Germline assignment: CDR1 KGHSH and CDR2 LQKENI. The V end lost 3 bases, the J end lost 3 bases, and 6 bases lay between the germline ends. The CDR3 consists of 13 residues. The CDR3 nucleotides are TGTGCCAGCTCACCTCCCCATGGAAACACCATATATTTT. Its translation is CASSPPHGNTIYF.

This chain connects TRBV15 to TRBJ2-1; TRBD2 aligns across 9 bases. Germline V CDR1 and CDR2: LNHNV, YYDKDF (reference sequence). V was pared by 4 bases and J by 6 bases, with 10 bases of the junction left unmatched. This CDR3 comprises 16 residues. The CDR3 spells CATSKLRTSVINEQFF. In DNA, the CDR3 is TGTGCCACCAGCAAACTTCGGACTAGCGTTATCAATGAGCAGTTCTTC.

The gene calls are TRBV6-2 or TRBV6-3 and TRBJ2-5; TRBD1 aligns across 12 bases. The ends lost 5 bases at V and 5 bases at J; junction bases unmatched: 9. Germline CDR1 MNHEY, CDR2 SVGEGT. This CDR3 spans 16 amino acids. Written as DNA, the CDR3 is TGTGCCAGCAGTGCCCCGGGACAGGGGGCGGGGGAGACCCAGTACTTC. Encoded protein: CASSAPGQGAGETQYF.

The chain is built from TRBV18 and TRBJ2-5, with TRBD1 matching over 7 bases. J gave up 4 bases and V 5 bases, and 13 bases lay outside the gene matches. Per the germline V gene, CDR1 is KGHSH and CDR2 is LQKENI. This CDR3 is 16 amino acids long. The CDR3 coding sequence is TGTGCCAGCTCATTCCAGGGACAGCAGTCGGGAGAGACCCAGTACTTC. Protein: CASSFQGQQSGETQYF.

The CDR3 sequence: CASSLGGRGGAETQYF. DNA of the CDR3: TGTGCCAGCAGCTTAGGGGGGCGCGGGGGGGCAGAGACCCAGTACTTC. The chain joins TRBV7-7 to TRBJ2-5; TRBD2 agrees at 9 bases. The CDR3 runs 16 residues. V gave up 1 base and J gave up 4 bases; unmatched junction bases: 7. The germline CDR1 and CDR2 sequences are SSHAT and FNYEAQ (reference sequence).

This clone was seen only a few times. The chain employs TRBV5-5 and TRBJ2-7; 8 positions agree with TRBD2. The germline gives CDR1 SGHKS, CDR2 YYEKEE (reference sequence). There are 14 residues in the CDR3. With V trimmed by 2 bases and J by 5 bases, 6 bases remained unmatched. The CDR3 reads CASSFGGAENEQYV. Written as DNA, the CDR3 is TGTGCCAGCAGCTTCGGGGGGGCGGAGAACGAGCAGTACGTC.

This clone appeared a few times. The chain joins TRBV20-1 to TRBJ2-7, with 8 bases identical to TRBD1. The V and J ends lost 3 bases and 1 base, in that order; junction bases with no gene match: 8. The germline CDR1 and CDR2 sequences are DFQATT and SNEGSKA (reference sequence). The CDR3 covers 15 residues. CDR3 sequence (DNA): TGCAGTGCTAGTATGCTCAGGGGGCAGTCCTACGAGCAGTACTTC. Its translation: CSASMLRGQSYEQYF.

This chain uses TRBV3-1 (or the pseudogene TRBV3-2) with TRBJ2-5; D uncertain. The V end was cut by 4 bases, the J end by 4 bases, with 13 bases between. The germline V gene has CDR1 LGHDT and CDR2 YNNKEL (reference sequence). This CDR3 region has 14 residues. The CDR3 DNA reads TGTGCCAGCAGCCCTTTCCGAGGCGGAGAGACCCAGTACTTC. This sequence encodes CASSPFRGGETQYF.

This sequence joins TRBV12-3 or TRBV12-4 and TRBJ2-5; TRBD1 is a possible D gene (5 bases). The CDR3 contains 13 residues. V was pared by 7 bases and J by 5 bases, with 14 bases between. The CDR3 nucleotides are TGTGCCAGCACTCTTCAGGGTTCGGAGACCCAGTACTTC. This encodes CASTLQGSETQYF.

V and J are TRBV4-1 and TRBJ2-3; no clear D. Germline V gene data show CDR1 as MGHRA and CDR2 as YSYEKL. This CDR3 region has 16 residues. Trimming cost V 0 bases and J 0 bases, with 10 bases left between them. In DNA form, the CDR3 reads TGCGCCAGCAGCCAAGAAGGCGGTCTAAGCACAGATACGCAGTATTTT. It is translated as CASSQEGGLSTDTQYF.

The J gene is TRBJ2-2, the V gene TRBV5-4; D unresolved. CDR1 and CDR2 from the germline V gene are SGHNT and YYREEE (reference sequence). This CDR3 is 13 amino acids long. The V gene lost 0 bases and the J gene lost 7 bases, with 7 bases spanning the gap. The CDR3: CASSLDHGGELFF. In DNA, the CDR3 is TGTGCCAGCAGCTTGGATCACGGCGGGGAGCTGTTTTTT.

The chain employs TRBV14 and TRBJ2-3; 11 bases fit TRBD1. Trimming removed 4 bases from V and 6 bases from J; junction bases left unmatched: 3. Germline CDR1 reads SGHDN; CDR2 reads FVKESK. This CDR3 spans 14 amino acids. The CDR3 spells CASSRTGGWDTQYF. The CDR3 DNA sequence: TGTGCCAGCAGCCGGACAGGGGGCTGGGATACGCAGTATTTT. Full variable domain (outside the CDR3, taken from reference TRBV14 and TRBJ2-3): EAGVTQFPSHSVIEKGQTVTLRCDPISGHDNLYWYRRVMGKEIKFLLHFVKESKQDESGMPNNRFLAERTGGTYSTLKVQPAELEDSGVYFCASSRTGGWDTQYFGPGTRLTVL.

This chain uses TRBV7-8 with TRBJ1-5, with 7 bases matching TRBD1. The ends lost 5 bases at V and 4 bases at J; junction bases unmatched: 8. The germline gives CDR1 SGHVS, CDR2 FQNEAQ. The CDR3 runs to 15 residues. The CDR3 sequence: CASSPGQVGNQPQHF. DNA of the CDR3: TGTGCCAGCAGCCCCGGACAGGTGGGAAATCAGCCCCAGCATTTT.

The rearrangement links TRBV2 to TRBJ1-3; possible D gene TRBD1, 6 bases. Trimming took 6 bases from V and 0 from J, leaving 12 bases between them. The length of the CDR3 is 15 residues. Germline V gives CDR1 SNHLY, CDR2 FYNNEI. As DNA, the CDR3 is TGTGCCAGCAGACTACTGGACAGCTCTGGAAACACCATATATTTT. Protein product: CASRLLDSSGNTIYF.

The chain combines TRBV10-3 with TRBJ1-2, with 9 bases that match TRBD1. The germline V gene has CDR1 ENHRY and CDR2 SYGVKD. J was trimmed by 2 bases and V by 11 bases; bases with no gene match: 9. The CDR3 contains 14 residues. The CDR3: CAHSRQGENYGYTF. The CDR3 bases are TGTGCCCACTCTAGACAGGGGGAGAACTATGGCTACACCTTC.

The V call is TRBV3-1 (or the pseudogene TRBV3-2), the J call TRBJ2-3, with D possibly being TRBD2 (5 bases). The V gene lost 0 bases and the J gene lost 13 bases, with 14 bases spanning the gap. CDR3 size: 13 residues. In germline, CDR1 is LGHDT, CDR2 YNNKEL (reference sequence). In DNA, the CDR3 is TGTGCCAGCAGCCAAGAGGAATCCAGCGGAAAGTATTTT. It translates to CASSQEESSGKYF.

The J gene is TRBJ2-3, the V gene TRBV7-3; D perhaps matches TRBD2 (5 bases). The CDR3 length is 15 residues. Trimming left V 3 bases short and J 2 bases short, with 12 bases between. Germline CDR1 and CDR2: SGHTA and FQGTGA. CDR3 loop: CASSFGGSLTDTQYF. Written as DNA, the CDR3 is TGTGCCAGCAGCTTCGGTGGGAGCCTCACAGATACGCAGTATTTT.

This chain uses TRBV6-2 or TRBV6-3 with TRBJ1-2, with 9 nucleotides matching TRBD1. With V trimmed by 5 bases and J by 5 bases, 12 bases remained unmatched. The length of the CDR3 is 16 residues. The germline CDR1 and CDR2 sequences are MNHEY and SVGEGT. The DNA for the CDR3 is TGTGCCAGCAGTACCTTACTGGAGGACAGGGGTTATGGCTACACCTTC. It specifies CASSTLLEDRGYGYTF.

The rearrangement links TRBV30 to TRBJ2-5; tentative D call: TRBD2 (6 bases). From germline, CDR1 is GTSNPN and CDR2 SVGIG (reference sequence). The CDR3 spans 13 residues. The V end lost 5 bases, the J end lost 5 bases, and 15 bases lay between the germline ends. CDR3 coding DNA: TGTGCCTGGTCGGACTATGCCGTCGAGACCCAGTACTTC. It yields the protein CAWSDYAVETQYF.

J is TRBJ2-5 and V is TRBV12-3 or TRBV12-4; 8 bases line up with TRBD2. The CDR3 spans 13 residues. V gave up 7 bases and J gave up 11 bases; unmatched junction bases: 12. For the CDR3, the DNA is TGTGCCAGCAAGACTTCGGGGGGGCCTCGGCAGTACTTC. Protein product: CASKTSGGPRQYF.

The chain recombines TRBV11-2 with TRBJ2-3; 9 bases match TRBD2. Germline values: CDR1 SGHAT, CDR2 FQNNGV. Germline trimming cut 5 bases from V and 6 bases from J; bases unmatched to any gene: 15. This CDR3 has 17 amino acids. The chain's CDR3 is CASSLNSAGGLPDTQYF. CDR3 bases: TGTGCCAGCAGCCTCAATTCGGCGGGGGGGCTTCCCGATACGCAGTATTTT.

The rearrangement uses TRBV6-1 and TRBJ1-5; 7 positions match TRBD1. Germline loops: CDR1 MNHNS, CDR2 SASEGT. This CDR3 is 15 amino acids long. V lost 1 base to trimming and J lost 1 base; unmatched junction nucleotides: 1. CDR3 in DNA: TGTGCCAGCAGTGAAGTGACAGGGAGCAATCAGCCCCAGCATTTT. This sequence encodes CASSEVTGSNQPQHF.

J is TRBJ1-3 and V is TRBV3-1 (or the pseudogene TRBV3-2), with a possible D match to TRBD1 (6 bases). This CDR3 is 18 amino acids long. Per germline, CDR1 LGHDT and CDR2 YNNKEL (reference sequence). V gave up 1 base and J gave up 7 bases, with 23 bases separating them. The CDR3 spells CASSQGPLVTGRSNTIYF. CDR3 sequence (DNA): TGTGCCAGCAGCCAAGGTCCGCTTGTGACAGGTCGATCGAACACCATATATTTT.